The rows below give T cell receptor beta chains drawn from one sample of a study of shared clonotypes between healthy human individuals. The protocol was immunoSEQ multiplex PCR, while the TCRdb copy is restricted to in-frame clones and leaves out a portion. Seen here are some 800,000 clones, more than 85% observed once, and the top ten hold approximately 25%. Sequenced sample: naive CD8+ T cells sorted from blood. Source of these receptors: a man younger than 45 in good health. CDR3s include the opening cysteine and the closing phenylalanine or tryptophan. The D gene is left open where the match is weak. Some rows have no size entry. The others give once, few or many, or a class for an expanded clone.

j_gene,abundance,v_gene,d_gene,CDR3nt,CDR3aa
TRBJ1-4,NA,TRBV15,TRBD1,TGTGCCACCAGCAGAAACTACCGGACAGGGAAGAACGAAAAACTGTTTTTT,CATSRNYRTGKNEKLFF
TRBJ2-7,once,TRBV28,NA,TGTGCCAGCAGTTTAATTGGTCGGCGAGTAGCTTTGGGAAATTACGAGCAGTACTTC,CASSLIGRRVALGNYEQYF
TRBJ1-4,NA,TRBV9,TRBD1,TGTGCCAGCAGCTCGCGGACAGGCATTAATGAAAAACTGTTTTTT,CASSSRTGINEKLFF
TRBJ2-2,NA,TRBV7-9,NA,NA,CASSLFGAGTGELFF
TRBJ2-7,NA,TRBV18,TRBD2,TGTGCCAGCTCAGCGGTAGCGGGAGCTGACGAGCAGTACTTC,CASSAVAGADEQYF
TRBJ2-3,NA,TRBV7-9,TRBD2,TGTGCCAGCAGCCCCTGGACTAGCGGGACCCCAGATACGCAGTATTTT,CASSPWTSGTPDTQYF
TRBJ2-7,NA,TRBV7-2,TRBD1,TGTGCCAGCAGCTTTAGACAGGGCAACTACGAGCAGTACTTC,CASSFRQGNYEQYF
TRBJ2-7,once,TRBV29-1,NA,TGCAGCGTTGAAGGAGGGCAGGGCTACGAGCAGTACTTC,CSVEGGQGYEQYF
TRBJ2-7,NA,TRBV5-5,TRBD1,TGTGCCAGCACCAAAACAGGGGGGTACAGGGACAACTCCTACGAGCAGTACTTC,CASTKTGGYRDNSYEQYF
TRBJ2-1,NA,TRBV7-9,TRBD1,TGTGCCAGCAGCTTAGCACAGGGGGCGTACAATGAGCAGTTCTTC,CASSLAQGAYNEQFF
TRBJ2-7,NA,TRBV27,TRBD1,TGTGCCAGCAGCCTTATTCGGTCGACAGGGACCTACGAGCAGTACTTC,CASSLIRSTGTYEQYF
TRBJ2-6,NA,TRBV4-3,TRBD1,TGCGCCAGCAGCCGAGGAACGGGGACAGGGGATTCTGGGGCCAACGTCCTGACTTTC,CASSRGTGTGDSGANVLTF
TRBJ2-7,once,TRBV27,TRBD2,TGTGCCAGCAGTTTTCGGGGGAGGGAATACGAGCAGTACTTC,CASSFRGREYEQYF
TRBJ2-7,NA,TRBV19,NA,TGTGCCAGTAGTATACAGAGTGCGTCTTACGAGCAGTACTTC,CASSIQSASYEQYF
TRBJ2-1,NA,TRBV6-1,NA,TGTGCCAGCAGTGAAGGGTGGGACATATTGGTCTACAATGAGCAGTTCTTC,CASSEGWDILVYNEQFF
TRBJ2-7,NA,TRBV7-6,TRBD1,TGTGCCAGCAGCTCCTGGGACAGCCCCTACGAGCAGTACTTC,CASSSWDSPYEQYF
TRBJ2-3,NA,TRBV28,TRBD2,TGTGCCAGCAGTTCATTCGGACTAGCGCAAAGCACAGATACGCAGTATTTT,CASSSFGLAQSTDTQYF
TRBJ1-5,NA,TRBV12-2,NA,TGTGCAAGTCGCTTATTTCGGACAGGTTCTAATCCCTATAGCAATCAGCCCCAGCATTTT,CASRLFRTGSNPYSNQPQHF
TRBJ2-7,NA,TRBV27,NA,TGTGCCAGCAGTTTATCGGGGTACGAGCAGTACTTC,CASSLSGYEQYF
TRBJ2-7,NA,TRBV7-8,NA,TGTGCCAGCAGCCCCCCGGATACCTCCTACGAGCAGTACTTC,CASSPPDTSYEQYF
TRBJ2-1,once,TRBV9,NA,TGTGCCAGCAGTCCGGGGGGCAAAGAAAGGAATGAGCAGTTCTTC,CASSPGGKERNEQFF
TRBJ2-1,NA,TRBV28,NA,TGTGCCAGCAGTCATGGGTACAGGGAGTTTAACGGGCCTATCCGTCCCAATGAGCAGTTCTTC,CASSHGYREFNGPIRPNEQFF
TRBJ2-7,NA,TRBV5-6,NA,TGTGCCAGCAGCTTGGAGGGAAGTTCGTCTAGCGAGCAGTACTTC,CASSLEGSSSSEQYF
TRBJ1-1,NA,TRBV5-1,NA,TGCGCCAGCAGCTTGGGGGCTGGAGGGAACACTGAAGCTTTCTTT,CASSLGAGGNTEAFF
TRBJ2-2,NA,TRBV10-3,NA,TGTGCCATCAGTGAAGGCTACACCGGGGAGCTGTTTTTT,CAISEGYTGELFF
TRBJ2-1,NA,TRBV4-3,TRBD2,TGCGCCAGCAGCCATAACGCGGGAGGGCCCGGCTCCTACAATGAGCAGTTCTTC,CASSHNAGGPGSYNEQFF
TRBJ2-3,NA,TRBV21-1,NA,TGTGCCAGCCACAACAGTACGCAGTATTTT,CASHNSTQYF
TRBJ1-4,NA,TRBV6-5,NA,TGTGCCAGCAGTCGCAGGGTCGCAGCTAATGAAAAACTGTTTTTT,CASSRRVAANEKLFF
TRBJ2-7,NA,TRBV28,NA,TGTGCCAGCAGTTTACGGGGATCCTACGAGCAGTACTTC,CASSLRGSYEQYF
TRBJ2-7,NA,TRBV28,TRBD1,TGTGCCAGCAGTTTGGGACAGCTCCCCTACGAGCAGTACTTC,CASSLGQLPYEQYF
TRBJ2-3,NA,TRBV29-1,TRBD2,TGCAGCGTCGCCCTGGGACTAGCGGTGGATACGCAGTATTTT,CSVALGLAVDTQYF
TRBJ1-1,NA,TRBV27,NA,TGTGCCAGCAGTCTTTTTATGGGGTCAAACACTGAAGCTTTCTTT,CASSLFMGSNTEAFF
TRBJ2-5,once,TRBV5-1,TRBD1,TGCGCCAGCAGCTTGGGGGACAGGGGAATTCCGGGACTAGGTGAGACCCAGTACTTC,CASSLGDRGIPGLGETQYF
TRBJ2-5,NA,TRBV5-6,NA,TGTGCCAGCAGCTTGGCCCCCGGGACGGTCCAAGAGACCCAGTACTTC,CASSLAPGTVQETQYF
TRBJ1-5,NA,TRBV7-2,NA,TGTGCCAGCAGCCCCCTCCTCAATCAGCCCCAGCATTTT,CASSPLLNQPQHF
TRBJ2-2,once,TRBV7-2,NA,TGTGCCAGCAGCTTAGGTTCCGGGGAGCTGTTTTTT,CASSLGSGELFF
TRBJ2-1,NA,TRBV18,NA,TGTGCCAGCTCACCACCGGTTGGAGGGAGACTAGTAAAGGCCTACAATGAGCAGTTCTTC,CASSPPVGGRLVKAYNEQFF
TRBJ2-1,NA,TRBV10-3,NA,TGTGCCGCGGGACTCAAGTATGGTTCCTACAATGAGCAGTTCTTC,CAAGLKYGSYNEQFF
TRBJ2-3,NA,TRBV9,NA,TGTGCCAGCAGCCCCACCCCCACAGATACGCAGTATTTT,CASSPTPTDTQYF
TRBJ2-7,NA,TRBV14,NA,TGTGCCAGCAGCCAAGATCGTGGGACCCCCTTCTACGAGCAGTACTTC,CASSQDRGTPFYEQYF
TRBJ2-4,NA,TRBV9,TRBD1,TGTGCCAGCAGCGACCGGGACAGGGAATTGTACTTC,CASSDRDRELYF
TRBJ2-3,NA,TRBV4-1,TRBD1,TGCGCCAGCAGCCAAGTGTCAGGGGGAGATACGCAGTATTTT,CASSQVSGGDTQYF
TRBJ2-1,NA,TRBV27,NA,TGTGCCAGCAGTCTCCCCCAGACCCCCAATGAGCAGTTCTTC,CASSLPQTPNEQFF
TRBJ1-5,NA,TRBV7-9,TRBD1,TGTGCCAGCAGCCAAGGACAGGGGGGCAATCAGCCCCAGCATTTT,CASSQGQGGNQPQHF
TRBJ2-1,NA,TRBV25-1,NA,TGTGCCAGCAGTGAAGCAGGAGGCGTCGCCTACAATGAGCAGTTCTTC,CASSEAGGVAYNEQFF